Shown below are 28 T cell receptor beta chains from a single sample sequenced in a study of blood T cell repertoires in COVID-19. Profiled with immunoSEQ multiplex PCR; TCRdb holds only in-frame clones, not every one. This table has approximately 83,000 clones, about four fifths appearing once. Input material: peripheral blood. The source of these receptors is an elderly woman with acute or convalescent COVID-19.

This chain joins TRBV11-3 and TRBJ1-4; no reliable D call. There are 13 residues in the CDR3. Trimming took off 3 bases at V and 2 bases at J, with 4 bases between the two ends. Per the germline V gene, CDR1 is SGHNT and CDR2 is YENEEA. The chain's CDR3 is CASSFTTNEKLFF. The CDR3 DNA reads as TGTGCCAGCAGCTTCACTACTAATGAAAAACTGTTTTTT.

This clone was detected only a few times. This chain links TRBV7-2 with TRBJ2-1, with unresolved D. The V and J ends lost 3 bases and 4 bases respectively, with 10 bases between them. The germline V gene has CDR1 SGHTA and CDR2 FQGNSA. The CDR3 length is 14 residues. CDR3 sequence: CASSFNPGYNEQFF. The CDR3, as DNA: TGTGCCAGCAGCTTTAACCCCGGTTACAATGAGCAGTTCTTC.

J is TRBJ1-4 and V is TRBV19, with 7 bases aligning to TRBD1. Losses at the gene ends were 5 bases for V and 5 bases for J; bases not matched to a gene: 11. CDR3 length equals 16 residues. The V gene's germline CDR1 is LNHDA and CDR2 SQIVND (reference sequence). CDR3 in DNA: TGTGCCAGTAGTGCCGGGACAGATTTTTACAATGAAAAACTGTTTTTT. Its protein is CASSAGTDFYNEKLFF.

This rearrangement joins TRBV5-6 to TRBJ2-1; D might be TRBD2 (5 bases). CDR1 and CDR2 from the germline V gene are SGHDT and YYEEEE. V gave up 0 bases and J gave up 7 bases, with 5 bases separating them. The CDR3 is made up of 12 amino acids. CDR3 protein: CASSLGENEQFF. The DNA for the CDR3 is TGTGCCAGCAGCTTGGGGGAGAATGAGCAGTTCTTC.

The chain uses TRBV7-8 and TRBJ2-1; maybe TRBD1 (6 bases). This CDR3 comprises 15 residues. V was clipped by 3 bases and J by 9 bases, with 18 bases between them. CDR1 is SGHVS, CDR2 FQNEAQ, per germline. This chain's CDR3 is CASSLGASPRGEQFF. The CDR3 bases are TGTGCCAGCAGCTTGGGGGCTAGCCCCCGGGGTGAGCAGTTCTTC.

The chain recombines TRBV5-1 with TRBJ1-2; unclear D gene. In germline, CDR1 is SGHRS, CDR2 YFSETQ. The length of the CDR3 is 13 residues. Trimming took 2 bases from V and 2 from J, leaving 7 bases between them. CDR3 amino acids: CASSLGGNYGYTF. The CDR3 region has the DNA TGCGCCAGCAGCTTAGGCGGAAACTATGGCTACACCTTC.

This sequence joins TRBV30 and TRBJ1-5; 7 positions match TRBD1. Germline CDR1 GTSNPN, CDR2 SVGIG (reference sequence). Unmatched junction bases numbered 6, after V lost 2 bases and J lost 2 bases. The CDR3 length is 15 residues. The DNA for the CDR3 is TGTGCCTGGAGTAGGGGGCCCAACGGCAATCAGCCCCAGCATTTT. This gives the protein CAWSRGPNGNQPQHF.

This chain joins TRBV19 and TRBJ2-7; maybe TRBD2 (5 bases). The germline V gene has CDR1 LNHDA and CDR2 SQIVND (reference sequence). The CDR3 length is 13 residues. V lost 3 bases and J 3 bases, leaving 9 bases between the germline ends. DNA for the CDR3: TGTGCCAGTAGTATTCAGCGGAGCTACGAGCAGTACTTC. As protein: CASSIQRSYEQYF.

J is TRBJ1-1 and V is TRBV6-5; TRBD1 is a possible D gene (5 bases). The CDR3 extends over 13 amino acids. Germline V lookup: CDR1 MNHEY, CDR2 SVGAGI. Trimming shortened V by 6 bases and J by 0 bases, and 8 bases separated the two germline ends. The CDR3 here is CASRDNLNTEAFF. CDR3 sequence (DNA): TGTGCCAGCAGGGACAACCTGAACACTGAAGCTTTCTTT.

Here the CDR3 DNA reads TGTGCCAGCAGTTTTTTACAGGGGCGAGAGACCCAGTACTTC. It yields the protein CASSFLQGRETQYF. V gene TRBV6-5 combines with J gene TRBJ2-5; 7 bases agree with TRBD1. This CDR3 region has 14 residues. V lost 4 bases to trimming and J lost 4 bases; unmatched junction nucleotides: 6. CDR1 is MNHEY and CDR2 is SVGAGI in the germline V gene.

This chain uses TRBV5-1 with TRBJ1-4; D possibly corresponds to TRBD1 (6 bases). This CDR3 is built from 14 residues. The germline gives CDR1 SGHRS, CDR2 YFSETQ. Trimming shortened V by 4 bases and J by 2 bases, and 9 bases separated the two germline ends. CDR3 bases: TGCGCCAGCAGCGCCACAGGGACTAATGAAAAACTGTTTTTT. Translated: CASSATGTNEKLFF. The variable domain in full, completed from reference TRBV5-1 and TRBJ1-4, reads KAGVTQTPRYLIKTRGQQVTLSCSPISGHRSVSWYQQTPGQGLQFLFEYFSETQRNKGNFPGRFSGRQFSNSRSEMNVSTLELGDSALYLCASSATGTNEKLFFGSGTQLSVL.

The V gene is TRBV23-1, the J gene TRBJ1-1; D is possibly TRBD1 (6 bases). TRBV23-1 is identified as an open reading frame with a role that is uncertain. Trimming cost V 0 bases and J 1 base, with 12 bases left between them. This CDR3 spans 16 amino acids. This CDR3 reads CASSQSRGGSNTEAFF. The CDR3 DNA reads TGCGCCAGCAGTCAATCGCGGGGGGGCTCGAACACTGAAGCTTTCTTT.

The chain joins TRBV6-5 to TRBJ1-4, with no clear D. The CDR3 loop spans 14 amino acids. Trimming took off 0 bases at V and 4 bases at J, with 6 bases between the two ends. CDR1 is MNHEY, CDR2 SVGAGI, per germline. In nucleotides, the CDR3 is TGTGCCAGCAGTTACTCGTCCATTAATGAAAAACTGTTTTTT. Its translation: CASSYSSINEKLFF.

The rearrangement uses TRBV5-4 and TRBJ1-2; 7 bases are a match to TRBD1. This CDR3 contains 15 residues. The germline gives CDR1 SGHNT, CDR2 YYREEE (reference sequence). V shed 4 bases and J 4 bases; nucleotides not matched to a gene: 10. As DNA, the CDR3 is TGTGCCAGCAGCCGCCCCCGACAGGGTAGCTATGGCTACACCTTC. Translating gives CASSRPRQGSYGYTF.

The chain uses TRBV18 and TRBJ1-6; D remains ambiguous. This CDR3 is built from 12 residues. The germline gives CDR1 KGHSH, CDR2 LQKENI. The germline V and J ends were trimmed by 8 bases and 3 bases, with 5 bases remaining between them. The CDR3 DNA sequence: TGTGCCAGCCAACTCTATAATTCACCCCTCCACTTT. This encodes CASQLYNSPLHF.

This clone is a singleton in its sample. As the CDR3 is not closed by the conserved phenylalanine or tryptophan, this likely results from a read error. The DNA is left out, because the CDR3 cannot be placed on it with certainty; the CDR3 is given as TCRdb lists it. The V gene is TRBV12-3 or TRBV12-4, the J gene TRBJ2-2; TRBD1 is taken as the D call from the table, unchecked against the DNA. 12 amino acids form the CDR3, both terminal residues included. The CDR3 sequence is CANLLGGGQTLG.

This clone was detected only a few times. CDR3 sequence reads: CASSLAENVGEKLFF. The CDR3 nucleotides are TGTGCCAGCAGCTTAGCAGAAAACGTCGGTGAAAAACTGTTTTTT. The V gene is TRBV7-2, the J gene TRBJ1-4; D call uncertain. The V end lost 0 bases, the J end lost 7 bases, and 12 bases lay between the germline ends. Germline lookup yields CDR1 SGHTA and CDR2 FQGNSA. The CDR3 totals 15 residues.

CDR3 sequence reads: CASSPGGRGLTEAFF. The CDR3 region has the DNA TGTGCCAGCAGCCCCGGGGGCAGGGGGCTCACTGAAGCTTTCTTT. This chain connects TRBV7-3 to TRBJ1-1; 8 bases map to TRBD1. Unmatched junction bases numbered 9, after V lost 5 bases and J lost 4 bases. This CDR3 spans 15 amino acids. Germline values: CDR1 SGHTA, CDR2 FQGTGA.

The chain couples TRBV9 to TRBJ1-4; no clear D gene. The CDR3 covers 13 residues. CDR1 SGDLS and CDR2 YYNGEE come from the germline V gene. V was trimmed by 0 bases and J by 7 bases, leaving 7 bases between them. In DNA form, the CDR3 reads TGTGCCAGCAGCGTAGCGGGTGGTGAAAAACTGTTTTTT. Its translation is CASSVAGGEKLFF.

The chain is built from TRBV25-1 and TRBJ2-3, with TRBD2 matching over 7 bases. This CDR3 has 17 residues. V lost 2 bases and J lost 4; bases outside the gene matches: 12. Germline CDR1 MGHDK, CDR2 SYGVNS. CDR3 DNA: TGTGCCAGCAGTGAAGTCAGGGTAGCGGGTGGGGCAGATACGCAGTATTTT. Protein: CASSEVRVAGGADTQYF. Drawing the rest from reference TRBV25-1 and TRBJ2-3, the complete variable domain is EADIYQTPRYLVIGTGKKITLECSQTMGHDKMYWYQQDPGMELHLIHYSYGVNSTEKGDLSSESTVSRIRTEHFPLTLESARPSHTSQYLCASSEVRVAGGADTQYFGPGTRLTVL.

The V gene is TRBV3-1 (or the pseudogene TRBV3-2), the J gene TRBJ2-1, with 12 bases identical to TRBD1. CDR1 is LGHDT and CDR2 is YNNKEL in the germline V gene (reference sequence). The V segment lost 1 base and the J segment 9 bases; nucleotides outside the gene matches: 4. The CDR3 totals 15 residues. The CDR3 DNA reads TGTGCCAGCAGCCAAGGGGACAGGGGGCGAGGTGAGCAGTTCTTC. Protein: CASSQGDRGRGEQFF.

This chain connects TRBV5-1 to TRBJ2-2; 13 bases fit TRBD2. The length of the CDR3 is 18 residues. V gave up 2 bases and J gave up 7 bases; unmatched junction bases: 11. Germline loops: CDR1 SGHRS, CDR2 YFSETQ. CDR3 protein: CASSLRGLAGVGGGELFF. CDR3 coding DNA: TGCGCCAGCAGCTTAAGAGGACTAGCGGGAGTCGGGGGCGGGGAGCTGTTTTTT.

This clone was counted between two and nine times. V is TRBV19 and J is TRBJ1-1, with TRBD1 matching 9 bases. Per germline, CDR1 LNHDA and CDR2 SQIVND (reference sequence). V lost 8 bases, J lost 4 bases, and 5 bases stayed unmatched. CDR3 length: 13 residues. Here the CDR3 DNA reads TGTGCCAGTCGTTCGACAGGGGGCACTGAAGCTTTCTTT. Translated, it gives CASRSTGGTEAFF.

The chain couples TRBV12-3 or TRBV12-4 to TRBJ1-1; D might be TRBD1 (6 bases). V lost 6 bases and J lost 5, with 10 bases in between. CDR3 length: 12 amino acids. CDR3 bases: TGTGCCAGCAGCCAGGGGAGAACTGAAGCTTTCTTT. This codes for CASSQGRTEAFF.

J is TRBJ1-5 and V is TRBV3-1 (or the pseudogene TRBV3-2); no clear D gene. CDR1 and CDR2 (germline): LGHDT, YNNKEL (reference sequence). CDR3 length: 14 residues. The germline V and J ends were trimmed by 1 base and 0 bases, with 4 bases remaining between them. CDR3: CASSQGYSNQPQHF. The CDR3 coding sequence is TGTGCCAGCAGCCAAGGCTATAGCAATCAGCCCCAGCATTTT.

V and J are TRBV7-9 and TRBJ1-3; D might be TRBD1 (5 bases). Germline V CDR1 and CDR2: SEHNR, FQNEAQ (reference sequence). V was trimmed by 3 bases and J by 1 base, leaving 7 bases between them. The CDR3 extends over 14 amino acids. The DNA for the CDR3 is TGTGCCAGCAGCTTCGGGGGGTCTGGAAACACCATATATTTT. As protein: CASSFGGSGNTIYF.

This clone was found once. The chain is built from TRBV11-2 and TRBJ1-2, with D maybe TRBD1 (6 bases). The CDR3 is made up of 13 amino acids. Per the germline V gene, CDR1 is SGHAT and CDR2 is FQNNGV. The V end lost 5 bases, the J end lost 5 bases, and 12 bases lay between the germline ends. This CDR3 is CASSPSTGYGYTF. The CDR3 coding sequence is TGTGCCAGCAGCCCTTCCACAGGGTATGGCTACACCTTC.

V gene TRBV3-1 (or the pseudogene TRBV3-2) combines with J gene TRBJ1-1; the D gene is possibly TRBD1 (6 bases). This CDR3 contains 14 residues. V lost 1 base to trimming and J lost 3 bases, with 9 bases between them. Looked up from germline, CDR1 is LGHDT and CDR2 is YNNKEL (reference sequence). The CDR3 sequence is CASSQAQGYTEAFF. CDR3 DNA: TGTGCCAGCAGCCAAGCGCAGGGGTACACTGAAGCTTTCTTT.